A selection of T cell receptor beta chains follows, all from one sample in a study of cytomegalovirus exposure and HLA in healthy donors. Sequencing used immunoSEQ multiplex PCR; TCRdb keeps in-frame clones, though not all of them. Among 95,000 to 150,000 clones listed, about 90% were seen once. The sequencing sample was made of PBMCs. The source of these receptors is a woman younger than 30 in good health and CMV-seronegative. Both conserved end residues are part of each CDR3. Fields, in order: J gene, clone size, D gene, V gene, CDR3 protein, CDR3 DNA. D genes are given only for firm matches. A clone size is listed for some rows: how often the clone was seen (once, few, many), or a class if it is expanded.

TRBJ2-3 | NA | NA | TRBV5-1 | CASSRGQLTDTQYF | TGCGCCAGCAGCCGAGGACAGCTAACAGATACGCAGTATTTT
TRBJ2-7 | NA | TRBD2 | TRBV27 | CASSLVGLAGEQYF | TGTGCCAGCAGTTTAGTCGGACTAGCAGGCGAGCAGTACTTC
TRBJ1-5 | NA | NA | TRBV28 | CASYTPGLSPQHF | TGTGCCAGCTATACCCCAGGGCTGTCGCCCCAGCATTTT
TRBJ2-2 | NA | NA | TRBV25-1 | CASSAGTFTNTGELFF | TGTGCCAGCAGTGCCGGGACTTTTACGAACACCGGGGAGCTGTTTTTT
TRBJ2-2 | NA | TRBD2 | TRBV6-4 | CASSELAGDTGELFF | TGTGCCAGCAGTGAGCTAGCGGGAGACACCGGGGAGCTGTTTTTT
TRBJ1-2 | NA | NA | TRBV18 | CASSPPEQGSAGYTF | TGTGCCAGCTCACCACCGGAACAGGGATCCGCTGGCTACACCTTC
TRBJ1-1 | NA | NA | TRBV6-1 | CASSEEDSGGAEAFF | TGTGCCAGCAGTGAAGAGGACTCAGGCGGGGCTGAAGCTTTCTTT
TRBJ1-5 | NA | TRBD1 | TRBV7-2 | CASSLQGVLGNQPQHF | TGTGCCAGCAGCCTCCAGGGGGTGCTGGGCAATCAGCCCCAGCATTTT
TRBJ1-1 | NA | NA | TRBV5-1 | CASSLSGLAFF | TGCGCCAGCAGCTTGAGCGGCCTAGCTTTCTTT
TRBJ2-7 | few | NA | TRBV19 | CASRLGAGISYEQYF | TGTGCCAGTAGACTTGGCGCGGGAATCTCCTACGAGCAGTACTTC
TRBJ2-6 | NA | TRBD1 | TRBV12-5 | CASGLDRTGGFSGANVLTF | TGTGCTAGTGGTTTGGATAGGACAGGGGGCTTCTCTGGGGCCAACGTCCTGACTTTC